This TCR beta chain was retrieved from a study of tumor and adjacent non-tumor tissue in lung cancer. In the study overall: Aged about 30 to 76 years, patients included 10 men and roughly 5 women with stage I to III disease.

Three rounds of nested PCR, following a modified ARM-PCR protocol, produced the TCRbeta library. TCRdb re-called the multiplex PCR reads through MiXCR, storing one row per CDR3 protein. This table has 60,000 to 85,000 distinct CDR3 sequences, around 78% appearing once. This clonotype was seen ten or more times. The template was RNA from unsorted bulk tissue. Between August and November 2014, newly diagnosed, chemotherapy-naive lung cancer patients underwent thoracic surgery in China. Trimming cost V 0 bases and J 8 bases; bases outside gene matches: 10. Germline-derived CDR1 and CDR2 are DFQATT and SNEGSKA (reference sequence). This CDR3 has 15 amino acids.

The source material was lung tumor tissue. V usage is TRBV20-1 and J usage is TRBJ2-1; 7 bases fit TRBD2. The sequence was collected from a man aged 55 to 70 with non-small cell lung cancer. Here the CDR3 reads CSARDFSGIRDEQFF. The CDR3 DNA sequence: TGCAGTGCTAGAGACTTCAGCGGGATAAGGGATGAGCAGTTCTTC.